Included here is one T cell receptor (beta chain) sequence, with context. There is no known antigen for this receptor. No much larger clonotype is one base removed from it; base qualities were not supplied. The sample comes from a study of prognosis after radiotherapy for stage I lung cancer (dated by TCRdb to about 2021). Describing the broader study: Between April 2018 and early 2019, about 20 patients with stage I NSCLC were enrolled in Nanjing, China. Enrolled patients comprised roughly 13 with newly diagnosed primary stage I lung tumors and 4 to 6 with oligometastatic NSCLC after surgical resection of the primary tumor. Every patient was deemed medically inoperable, more than ten because of comorbidities and 7 because they refused surgery. Ages in the cohort of approximately 13 men and a handful of women ranged from about 53 to 84 years, with a median of 74. Squamous cell carcinoma histology was identified in about 7 patients, and adenocarcinoma histology was identified in twelve patients. SBRT was given in 3 to 5 fractions with a biologically effective dose of at least 100 Gy, using image-guided IMRT or VMAT. In every patient, SBRT was given without any concurrent therapy. Four of the 19 patients developed distant metastases after SBRT, at a median of about seven months; the other 15 showed no significant progression. The study profiled peripheral blood TCR beta repertoires from stage I NSCLC patients before and after stereotactic body radiotherapy and related them to distant failure. The study took one blood sample before SBRT and one after SBRT from each of roughly 19 patients and sequenced all 40 or so samples.

Between the V and J ends, shortened by 2 bases and 8 bases respectively, the junction contains 21 bases. CDR1 and CDR2 (MNHEY, SVGAGI) derive from the germline V gene. The cysteine opens and the phenylalanine closes a CDR3 of 16 amino acids. Only CDR3 DNA is held: 48 bases, read in frame from base 1. The TCR beta CDR3 region was amplified from genomic DNA by two rounds of multiplex PCR. In the first PCR round, primers specific to each TRBV and TRBJ gene were used, and the primer sequences were filed in Chinese patent CN105087789A. The second PCR round used universal primers. The Roche High Pure PCR Template Preparation Kit was used to extract genomic DNA from frozen PBMCs. The libraries underwent paired-end sequencing with 151 bp reads on an Illumina HiSeq 3000. As for the original processing: CutAdapt was used to discard raw reads that did not contain the multiplex PCR primer sequences. High-quality paired reads were merged into contigs with PEAR. By aligning each contig to reference sequences, MiXCR assigned the TRB V, D and J gene segments to that contig. To remove sequencing errors, CDR3 sequences were clustered according to base quality and sequence similarity. Shannon entropy, normalized by the natural log of the productive TCR sequence number, served as the measure of diversity. One minus Shannon entropy divided by the natural log of the number of unique clonotypes was used as the definition of clonality. The Youden index of ROC curves was used to select progression-free survival cut-offs for repertoire metrics, and analyses were performed in R 3.5.3. TCRdb trimmed public reads at Q25 via fastp, called clones via MiXCR and kept in-frame beta chains. Each entry merges the rows of one CDR3 protein and shows their most common DNA and genes. TCRdb, rather than the study authors, made the V and J calls. The sample includes 13,000 to 15,000 distinct CDR3 sequences, with 37% observed a single time. Of the sample, 41% is held by the ten largest clones.

No patient had a history of other malignancies or prior chemotherapy or radiotherapy, and all had node-negative disease on CT and PET/CT. At each of the two time points, six milliliters of peripheral venous blood were collected into EDTA tubes. PBMCs were isolated by Ficoll-Paque Plus density-gradient centrifugation. Right after collection, samples were kept at -80 degrees C until analysis. Overall results and qualifications from the work: Unique TCR clone counts fell after SBRT (median about 10,000 before versus several thousand after; Wilcoxon paired P=0.011). The small cohort and short follow-up limited the study, so independent validation of the findings is needed. Post-SBRT Shannon entropy and its change from baseline were lower in patients who developed distant metastases; baseline Shannon entropy was not associated with metastases. All reported P values were unadjusted for multiple comparisons. Differences by metastasis status were reportedly seen in TRBV and TRBJ usage frequencies, involving two V genes at baseline and, after SBRT, nine V genes and two J genes. Tumor specificity of expanded TCR clones was not determined.

The chain is made from TRBV6-5 and TRBJ1-2; the D gene is possibly TRBD1, with 6 bases matching. This sequence was found in a donor at least 50 years old with non-small cell lung cancer. Material: PBMCs, obtained before or after stereotactic body radiation therapy (not recorded which). The DNA is as follows: TGTGCCAGCAGTTACGTCTTGTCACAGGGAAAGGACGGCTACACCTTC. The encoded protein is CASSYVLSQGKDGYTF.